The clone carrying this T cell receptor (beta chain) turned up a few times. This entry belongs to a study of T-cell reconstitution after alpha-beta-depleted transplantation in children. The CDR3 sequence is 15 residues long. After removal of 1 base from V and 5 bases from J, the junction contained 5 bases not matched to a gene. A library of TCRbeta sequences, prepared with unique molecular identifiers, was generated. TCRdb used MiXCR to reprocess the PCR reads, holding one entry per CDR3 protein. Of over 200,000 distinct CDR3 sequences detected, approximately 10% appear once; the ten largest clones hold 5% to 7%.

The clonotype was recovered from a human donor who donated a stem cell graft to a child with acute lymphoblastic leukemia. The input for sequencing was PBMCs from the stem cell graft donor, taken from the stem cell graft. V usage is TRBV12-3 or TRBV12-4 and J usage is TRBJ1-1, with 9 bases lining up with TRBD1. CDR3 region: CASSLGGQGLTEAFF. The CDR3 nucleotides are TGTGCCAGCAGTTTAGGGGGACAGGGTTTGACTGAAGCTTTCTTT.